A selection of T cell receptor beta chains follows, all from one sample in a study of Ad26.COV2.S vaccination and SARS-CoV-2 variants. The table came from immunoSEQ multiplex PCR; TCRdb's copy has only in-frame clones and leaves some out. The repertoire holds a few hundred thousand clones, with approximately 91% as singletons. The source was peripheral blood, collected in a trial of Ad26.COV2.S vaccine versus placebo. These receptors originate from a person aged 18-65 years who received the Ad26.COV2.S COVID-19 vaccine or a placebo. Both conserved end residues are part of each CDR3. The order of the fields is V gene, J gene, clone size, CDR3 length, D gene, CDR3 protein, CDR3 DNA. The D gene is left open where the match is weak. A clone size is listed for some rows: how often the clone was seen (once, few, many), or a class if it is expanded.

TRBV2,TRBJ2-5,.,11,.,CASSDWETQYF,TGTGCCAGCAGTGATTGGGAGACCCAGTACTTC
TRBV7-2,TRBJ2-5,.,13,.,CASSAAIQETQYF,TGTGCCAGCAGCGCGGCGATCCAAGAGACCCAGTACTTC
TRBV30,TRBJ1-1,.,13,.,CAWDKPDNTEAFF,TGTGCCTGGGACAAACCAGACAACACTGAAGCTTTCTTT
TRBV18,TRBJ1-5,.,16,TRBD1,CASSLGTGASGQPQHF,TGTGCCAGCTCACTGGGGACAGGGGCCTCTGGCCAGCCCCAGCATTTT
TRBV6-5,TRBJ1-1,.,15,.,CASSYSEVLNTEAFF,TGTGCCAGCAGTTACTCCGAGGTTCTGAACACTGAAGCTTTCTTT
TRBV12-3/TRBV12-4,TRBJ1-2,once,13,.,CASSLGRNDGYTF,TGTGCCAGCAGTTTGGGCAGGAATGATGGCTACACCTTC
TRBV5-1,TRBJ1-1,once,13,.,CASSFDGNTEAFF,TGCGCCAGCAGCTTTGACGGGAACACTGAAGCTTTCTTT
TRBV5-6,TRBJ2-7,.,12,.,CASSRTVNEQYF,TGTGCCAGCAGCCGGACAGTAAACGAGCAGTACTTC
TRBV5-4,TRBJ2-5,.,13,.,CASSLAQEATQYF,TGTGCCAGCAGCCTGGCCCAAGAGGCGACCCAGTACTTC
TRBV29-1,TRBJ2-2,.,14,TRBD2,CSVLAGVNTGELFF,TGCAGCGTTTTGGCGGGAGTGAACACCGGGGAGCTGTTTTTT
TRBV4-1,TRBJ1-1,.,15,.,CASSQGQAKNTEAFF,TGCGCCAGCAGCCAAGGCCAGGCTAAGAACACTGAAGCTTTCTTT
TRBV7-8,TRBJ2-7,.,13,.,CASSRDTSYEQYF,TGTGCCAGCAGCCGGGACACTTCCTACGAGCAGTACTTC
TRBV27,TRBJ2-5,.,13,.,CASSRLGQETQYF,TGTGCCAGCAGCCGACTGGGCCAAGAGACCCAGTACTTC
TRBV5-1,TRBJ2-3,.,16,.,CASSQNGLISTDTQYF,TGCGCCAGCAGTCAAAACGGACTGATTAGCACAGATACGCAGTATTTT
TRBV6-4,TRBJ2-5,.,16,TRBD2,CASSDVVAGESETQYF,TGTGCCAGCAGTGACGTGGTAGCGGGAGAGAGTGAGACCCAGTACTTC
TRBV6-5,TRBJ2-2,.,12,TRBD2,CASRRGTGELFF,TGTGCCAGCAGGCGGGGGACCGGGGAGCTGTTTTTT
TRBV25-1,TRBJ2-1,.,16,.,CASSGRRPTGYNEQFF,TGTGCCAGCAGTGGGCGTCGGCCGACCGGATACAATGAGCAGTTCTTC
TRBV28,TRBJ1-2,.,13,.,CASTLDWAYGYTF,TGTGCCAGCACCCTGGACTGGGCCTATGGCTACACCTTC
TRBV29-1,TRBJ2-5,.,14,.,CSVTNGLERETQYF,TGCAGCGTTACAAACGGACTGGAGAGGGAGACCCAGTACTTC
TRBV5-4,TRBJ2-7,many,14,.,CASSLNAGLYEQYF,TGTGCCAGCAGCTTGAACGCGGGACTCTACGAGCAGTACTTC
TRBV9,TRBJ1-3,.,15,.,CASSVSGLKGNTIYF,TGTGCCAGCAGCGTATCGGGGTTGAAAGGAAACACCATATATTTT
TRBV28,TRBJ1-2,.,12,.,CASSTREGGYTF,TGTGCCAGCAGTACACGTGAGGGTGGCTACACCTTC
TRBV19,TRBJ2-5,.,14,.,CASSGGRGQETQYF,TGTGCCAGTTCGGGGGGCAGGGGGCAAGAGACCCAGTACTTC
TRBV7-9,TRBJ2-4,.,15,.,CASSLDSRGVNIQYF,TGTGCCAGCAGCTTAGACAGCAGGGGCGTGAACATTCAGTACTTC
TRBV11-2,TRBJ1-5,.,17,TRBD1,CASSLGWGDRVNQPQHF,TGTGCCAGCAGCTTAGGTTGGGGGGACAGGGTCAATCAGCCCCAGCATTTT
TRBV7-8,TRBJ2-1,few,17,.,CASSFPVGGGNPNEQFF,TGTGCCAGCAGCTTCCCCGTCGGAGGGGGCAATCCCAATGAGCAGTTCTTC
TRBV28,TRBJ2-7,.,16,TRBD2,CASSQSGLAPSYEQYF,TGTGCCAGCAGTCAATCGGGACTAGCGCCCTCCTACGAGCAGTACTTC
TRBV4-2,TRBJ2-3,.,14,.,CASSQATGTDTQYF,TGTGCCAGCAGCCAAGCCACCGGCACAGATACGCAGTATTTT
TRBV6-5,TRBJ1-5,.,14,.,CASSRRQTHQPQHF,TGTGCCAGCAGCCGCCGACAGACGCATCAGCCCCAGCATTTT
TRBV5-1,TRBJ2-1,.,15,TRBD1,CASTTAGTANNEQFF,TGCGCCAGCACCACTGCCGGGACAGCGAACAATGAGCAGTTCTTC
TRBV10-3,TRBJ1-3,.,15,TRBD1,CAIRDQGANGNTIYF,TGTGCCATCAGAGACCAGGGGGCGAATGGAAACACCATATATTTT
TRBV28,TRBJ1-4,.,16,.,CASSDPGQGEGEKLFF,TGTGCCAGCAGTGATCCGGGACAAGGGGAGGGAGAAAAACTGTTTTTT
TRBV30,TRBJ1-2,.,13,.,CAWMRQGWYGYTF,TGTGCCTGGATGAGGCAGGGATGGTATGGCTACACCTTC
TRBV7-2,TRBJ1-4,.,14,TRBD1,CASSFQGGGEKLFF,TGTGCCAGCAGCTTTCAGGGGGGGGGTGAAAAACTGTTTTTT
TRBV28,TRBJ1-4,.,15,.,CASSLEGPRRVKLFF,TGTGCCAGCAGTTTAGAGGGGCCGCGTAGGGTAAAACTGTTTTTT
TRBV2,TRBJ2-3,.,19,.,CASSDLPGEAWDGTDTQYF,TGTGCCAGCAGTGATTTACCGGGAGAGGCCTGGGACGGCACAGATACGCAGTATTTT
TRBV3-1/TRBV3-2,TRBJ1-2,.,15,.,CASSQEAGPHYGYTF,TGTGCCAGCAGCCAAGAGGCTGGGCCCCACTATGGCTACACCTTC
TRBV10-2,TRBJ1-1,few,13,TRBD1,CASGNRGNTEAFF,TGCGCCAGCGGGAACAGGGGGAACACTGAAGCTTTCTTT
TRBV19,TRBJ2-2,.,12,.,CASSRGGGELFF,TGTGCCAGTAGTAGGGGAGGAGGAGAGCTGTTTTTT
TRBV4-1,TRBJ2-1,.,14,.,CASTDRVSYNEQFF,TGCGCCAGCACGGACCGGGTCTCCTACAATGAGCAGTTCTTC
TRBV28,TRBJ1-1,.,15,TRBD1,CASSSDRGGDTEAFF,TGTGCCAGCAGTTCGGACAGGGGTGGGGACACTGAAGCTTTCTTT
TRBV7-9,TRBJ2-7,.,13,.,CASSFIGNYEQYF,TGTGCCAGCAGCTTTATAGGGAACTACGAGCAGTACTTC
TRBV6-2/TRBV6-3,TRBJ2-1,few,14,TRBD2,CASSYGLASAEQFF,TGTGCCAGCAGTTACGGACTAGCGTCCGCTGAGCAGTTCTTC
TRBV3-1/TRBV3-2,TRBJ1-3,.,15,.,CASSQNRAPGNTIYF,TGTGCCAGCAGCCAAAACAGGGCTCCCGGAAACACCATATATTTT
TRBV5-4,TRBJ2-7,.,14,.,CASSSWGARDEQYF,TGTGCCAGCAGCTCTTGGGGGGCGCGGGACGAGCAGTACTTC
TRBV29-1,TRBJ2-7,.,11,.,CSASQRYEQYF,TGCAGCGCTTCCCAGCGTTACGAGCAGTACTTC
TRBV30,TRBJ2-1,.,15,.,CAWASGTSVRNEQFF,TGTGCCTGGGCCTCCGGGACGTCAGTACGGAATGAGCAGTTCTTC
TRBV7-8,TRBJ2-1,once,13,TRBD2,CASSLLIAGEQFF,TGTGCCAGCAGCTTACTTATAGCGGGTGAGCAGTTCTTC
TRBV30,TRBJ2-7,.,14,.,CAWSNYRTRYEQYF,TGTGCCTGGAGTAACTATAGAACACGATACGAGCAGTACTTC
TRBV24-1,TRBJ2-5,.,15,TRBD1,CATSDHDRGGETQYF,TGTGCCACCAGTGACCACGACAGGGGTGGAGAGACCCAGTACTTC
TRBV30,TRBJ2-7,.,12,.,CAWMGTTYEQYF,TGTGCCTGGATGGGCACCACCTACGAGCAGTACTTC
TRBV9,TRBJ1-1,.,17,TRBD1,CASSPGLGQGRDTEAFF,TGTGCCAGCAGCCCCGGATTGGGACAGGGGAGGGACACTGAAGCTTTCTTT